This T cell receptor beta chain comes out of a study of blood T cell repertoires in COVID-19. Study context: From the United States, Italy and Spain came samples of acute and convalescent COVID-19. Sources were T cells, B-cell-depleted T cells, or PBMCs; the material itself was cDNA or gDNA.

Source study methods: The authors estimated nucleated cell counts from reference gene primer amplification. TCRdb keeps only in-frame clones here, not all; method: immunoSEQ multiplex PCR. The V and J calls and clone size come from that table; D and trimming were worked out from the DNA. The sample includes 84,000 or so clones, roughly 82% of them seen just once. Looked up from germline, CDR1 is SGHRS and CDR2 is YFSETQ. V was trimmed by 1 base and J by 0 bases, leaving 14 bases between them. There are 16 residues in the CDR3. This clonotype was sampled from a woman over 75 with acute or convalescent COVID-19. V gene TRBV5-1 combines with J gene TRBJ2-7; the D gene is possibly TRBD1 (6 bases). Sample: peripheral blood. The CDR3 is CASSLRRDMLSYEQYF. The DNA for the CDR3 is TGCGCCAGCAGCTTGAGACGGGACATGCTCTCCTACGAGCAGTACTTC.